The T cell receptor (beta chain) under discussion was sequenced for a study of blood T cells in healthy people across ages. Comment on this clonotype: Its antigen is currently unknown.

Whole-study results and caveats: The study found more naive CD4+ cells and higher diversity in long-lived than aged donors.

RNA extraction gave at least 5.5 micrograms of total RNA per sample. A second PCR of about 7 to 11 cycles used a sample-barcoded 5' primer and a J-beta primer mix. With 12 random nucleotides, a template-switch adaptor tagged each individual cDNA molecule. TCRdb reanalysed the 5' RACE reads using MiXCR and keeps one entry per CDR3 protein. Among hundreds of thousands of distinct CDR3 sequences, 58% were seen once, and the ten largest hold 20% to 25%. This CDR3 comprises 14 residues. Trimming took 3 bases from V and 9 from J, leaving 17 bases between them. Germline V lookup: CDR1 KGHSH, CDR2 LQKENI. Sequencing was done on a sample of blood. The chain employs TRBV18 and TRBJ1-2; D may be TRBD1 (6 bases). This clonotype was obtained from a man between 25 and 39 years old in good health. Here the CDR3 reads CASSPPTGLNSYTF. Written as DNA, the CDR3 is TGTGCCAGCTCACCGCCTACAGGGTTAAATAGCTACACCTTC.